The subject of this entry is one T cell receptor (beta chain). The antigen is not known. Sequenced by immunoSEQ multiplex PCR; TCRdb stores in-frame clones only, minus some. The sample includes 49,000 or so clones, around 53% of them seen just once. This sample is part of a study of cytotoxic CD8 clonotypes in ibrutinib-treated CLL. Study in general: Response sampling came at median around 12 months of treatment, ranging roughly 6 to 36 months. General study points: Circulating CD8+ T-cell counts were tracked by baseline clonality, which exceeded that of age-matched healthy donors.

The V segment lost 6 bases and the J segment 2 bases; nucleotides outside the gene matches: 11. The CDR3 extends over 16 amino acids. The germline V gene encodes CDR1 ENHRY and CDR2 SYGVKD. The TCR sequence derives from a human donor with chronic lymphocytic leukemia. The chain combines TRBV10-3 with TRBJ1-1; 8 nucleotides line up with TRBD1. The source material was PBMCs, sampled after 12 months of ibrutinib treatment. CDR3 loop: CAISADRARTNTEAFF. CDR3 sequence (DNA): TGTGCCATCAGCGCGGACAGGGCGAGGACCAACACTGAAGCTTTCTTT.